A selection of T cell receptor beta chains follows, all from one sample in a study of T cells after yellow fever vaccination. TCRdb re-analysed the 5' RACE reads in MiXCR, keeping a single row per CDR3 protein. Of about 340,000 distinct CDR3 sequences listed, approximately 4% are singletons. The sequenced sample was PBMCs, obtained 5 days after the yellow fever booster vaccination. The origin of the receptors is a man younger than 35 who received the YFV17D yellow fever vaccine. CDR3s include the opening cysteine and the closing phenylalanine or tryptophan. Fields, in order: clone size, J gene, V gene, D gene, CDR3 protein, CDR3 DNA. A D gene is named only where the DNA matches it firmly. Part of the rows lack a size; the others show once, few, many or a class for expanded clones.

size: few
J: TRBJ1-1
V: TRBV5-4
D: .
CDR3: CASSSTAVGTEAFF
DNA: TGTGCCAGCAGCTCCACCGCGGTCGGCACTGAAGCTTTCTTT

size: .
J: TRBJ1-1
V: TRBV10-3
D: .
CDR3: CASRDGNTEAFF
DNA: TGTGCCAGCAGGGACGGGAACACTGAAGCTTTCTTT

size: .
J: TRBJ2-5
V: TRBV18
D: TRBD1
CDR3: CASSRMTGGEETQYF
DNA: TGTGCCAGCTCACGCATGACAGGGGGCGAAGAGACCCAGTACTTC

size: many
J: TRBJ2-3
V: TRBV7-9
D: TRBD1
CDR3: CASSLRDRGRDTQYF
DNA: TGTGCCAGCAGCTTACGAGACAGGGGGCGCGATACGCAGTATTTT

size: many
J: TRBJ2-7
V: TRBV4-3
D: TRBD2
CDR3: CASSPSGGYYEQYF
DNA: TGCGCCAGCAGCCCCAGCGGGGGGTACTACGAGCAGTACTTC

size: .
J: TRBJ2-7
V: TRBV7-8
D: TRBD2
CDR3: CASSVLAGGYEQYF
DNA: TGTGCCAGCAGCGTCCTAGCGGGGGGCTACGAGCAGTACTTC

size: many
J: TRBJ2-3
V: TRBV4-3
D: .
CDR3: CASSHQGGTQYF
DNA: TGCGCCAGCAGCCATCAGGGAGGTACGCAGTATTTT

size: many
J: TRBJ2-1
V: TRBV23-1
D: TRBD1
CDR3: CARSFDRDAVNEQFF
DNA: TGCGCCAGGAGTTTCGACAGGGATGCGGTCAATGAGCAGTTCTTC

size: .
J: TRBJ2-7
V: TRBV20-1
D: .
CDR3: CSASRGAGPYEQYF
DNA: TGCAGTGCCAGCCGGGGGGCCGGTCCATACGAGCAGTACTTC

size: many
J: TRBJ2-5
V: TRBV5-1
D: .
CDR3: CASSLILATQETQYF
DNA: TGCGCCAGCAGCTTGATCTTGGCAACTCAAGAGACCCAGTACTTC

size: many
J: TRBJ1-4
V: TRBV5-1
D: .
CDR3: CASRFGSFNEKLFF
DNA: TGCGCCAGCAGATTTGGCAGTTTTAATGAAAAACTGTTTTTT

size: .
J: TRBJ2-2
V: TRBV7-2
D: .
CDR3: CASSPSKAGELFF
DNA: TGTGCCAGCAGCCCATCCAAGGCCGGGGAGCTGTTTTTT

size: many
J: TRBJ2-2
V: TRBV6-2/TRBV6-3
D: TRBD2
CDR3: CASSYYGLAVNTGELFF
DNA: TGTGCCAGCAGTTACTACGGCCTAGCGGTAAACACCGGGGAGCTGTTTTTT

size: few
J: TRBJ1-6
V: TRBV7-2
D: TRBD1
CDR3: CASSRTAGGFNSPLHF
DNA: TGTGCCAGCAGCAGAACAGCAGGGGGCTTTAATTCACCCCTCCACTTT

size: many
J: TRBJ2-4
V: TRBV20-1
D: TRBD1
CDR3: CSARTGDRIIAKNIQYF
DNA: TGCAGTGCTAGGACCGGGGACAGGATAATAGCCAAAAACATTCAGTACTTC

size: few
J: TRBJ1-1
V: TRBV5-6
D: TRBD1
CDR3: CASSLWLTGGLVAFF
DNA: TGTGCCAGCAGCTTGTGGTTGACAGGGGGCTTGGTAGCTTTCTTT

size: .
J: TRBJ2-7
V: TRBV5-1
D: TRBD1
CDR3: CASSYTKQGNYEQYF
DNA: TGCGCCAGCAGCTATACCAAACAGGGGAACTACGAGCAGTACTTC

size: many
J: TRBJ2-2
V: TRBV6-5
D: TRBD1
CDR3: CASRSGTGYFGELFF
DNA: TGTGCCAGCAGATCCGGGACAGGGTATTTCGGGGAGCTGTTTTTT

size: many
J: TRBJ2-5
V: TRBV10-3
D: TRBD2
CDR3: CATGGSGAQETQYF
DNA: TGTGCCACGGGAGGCAGCGGGGCCCAAGAGACCCAGTACTTC

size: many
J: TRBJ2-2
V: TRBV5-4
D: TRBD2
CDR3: CASSSGLALGGELFF
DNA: TGTGCCAGCAGCTCGGGACTAGCGCTGGGCGGGGAGCTGTTTTTT

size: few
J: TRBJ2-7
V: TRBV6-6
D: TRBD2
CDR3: CASSAGGAPNEQYF
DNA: TGTGCCAGCAGCGCCGGGGGGGCCCCCAACGAGCAGTACTTC

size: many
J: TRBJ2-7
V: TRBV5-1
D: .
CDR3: CASRRDGPYEQYF
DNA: TGCGCCAGCAGAAGGGACGGACCCTACGAGCAGTACTTC

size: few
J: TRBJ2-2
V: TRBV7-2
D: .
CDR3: CASSLGRANTGELFF
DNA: TGTGCCAGCAGCTTAGGACGTGCGAACACCGGGGAGCTGTTTTTT

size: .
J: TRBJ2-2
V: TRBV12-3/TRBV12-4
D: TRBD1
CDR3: CASSETGSGELFF
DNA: TGTGCCAGCAGTGAGACAGGGTCTGGGGAGCTGTTTTTT

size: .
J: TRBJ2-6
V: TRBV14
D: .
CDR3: CASSPGGAQGANVLTF
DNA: TGTGCCAGCAGCCCAGGAGGGGCGCAAGGGGCCAACGTCCTGACTTTC

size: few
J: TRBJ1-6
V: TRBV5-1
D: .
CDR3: CASSDDFWGRSPLHF
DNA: TGCGCCAGCAGCGACGATTTCTGGGGGAGGTCACCCCTCCACTTT

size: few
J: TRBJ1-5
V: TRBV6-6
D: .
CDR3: CASSPPITGNSNQPQHF
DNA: TGTGCCAGCAGTCCACCCATCACAGGGAATAGCAATCAGCCCCAGCATTTT

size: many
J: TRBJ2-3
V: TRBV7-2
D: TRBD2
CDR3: CASSTRLAGEPTDTQYF
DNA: TGTGCCAGCAGCACGAGACTAGCGGGGGAACCCACAGATACGCAGTATTTT

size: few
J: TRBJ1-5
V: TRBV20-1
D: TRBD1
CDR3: CSAPRNTGGFAQPQHF
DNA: TGCAGTGCTCCTAGAAACACAGGGGGCTTCGCTCAGCCCCAGCATTTT

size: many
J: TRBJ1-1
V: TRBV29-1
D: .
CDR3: CSVAPGWGMQNTEAFF
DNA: TGCAGCGTTGCGCCGGGTTGGGGTATGCAGAACACTGAAGCTTTCTTT

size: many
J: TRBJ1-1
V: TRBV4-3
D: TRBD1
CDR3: CASSHGTVMNTEAFF
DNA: TGCGCCAGCAGCCATGGGACAGTCATGAACACTGAAGCTTTCTTT

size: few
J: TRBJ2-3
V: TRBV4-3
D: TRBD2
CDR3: CASSQNGNPGLATDTQYF
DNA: TGCGCCAGCAGCCAAAATGGAAACCCGGGACTAGCGACAGATACGCAGTATTTT

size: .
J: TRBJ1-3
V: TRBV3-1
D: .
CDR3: CASSPQMSSGNTIYF
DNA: TGTGCCAGCAGCCCGCAGATGAGCTCTGGAAACACCATATATTTT

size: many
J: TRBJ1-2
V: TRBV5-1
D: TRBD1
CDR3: CASSLQGPDGGYTF
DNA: TGCGCCAGCAGCTTACAGGGGCCGGACGGTGGCTACACCTTC

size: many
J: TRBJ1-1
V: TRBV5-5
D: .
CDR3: CASRGGQYRFSTEAFF
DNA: TGTGCCAGCAGAGGTGGACAGTACCGATTTAGCACTGAAGCTTTCTTT

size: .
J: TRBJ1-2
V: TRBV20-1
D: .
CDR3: CSAMGAEYGYTF
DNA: TGCAGTGCTATGGGGGCGGAGTATGGCTACACCTTC

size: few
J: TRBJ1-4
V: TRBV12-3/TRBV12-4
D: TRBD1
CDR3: CASSSTDRGREKLFF
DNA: TGTGCCAGCAGTTCCACGGACAGGGGGCGCGAAAAACTGTTTTTT

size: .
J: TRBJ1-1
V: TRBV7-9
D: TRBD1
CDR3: CASSSQGGTEAFF
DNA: TGTGCCAGCAGTTCTCAGGGGGGCACTGAAGCTTTCTTT

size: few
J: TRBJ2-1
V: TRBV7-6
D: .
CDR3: CASSLGPMGGGSYNEQFF
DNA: TGTGCCAGCAGCTTGGGCCCTATGGGAGGCGGCTCCTACAATGAGCAGTTCTTC

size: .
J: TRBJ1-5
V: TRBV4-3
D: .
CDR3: CASSQDWENSQPQHF
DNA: TGCGCCAGCAGCCAAGATTGGGAGAATAGTCAGCCCCAGCATTTT

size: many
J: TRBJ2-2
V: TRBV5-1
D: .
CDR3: CASSLGPPTGELFF
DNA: TGCGCCAGCAGCTTGGGGCCTCCCACCGGGGAGCTGTTTTTT

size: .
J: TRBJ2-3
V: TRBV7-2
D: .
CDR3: CASSQSFVLRTDTQYF
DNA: TGTGCCAGCAGCCAGTCCTTCGTCCTCCGCACAGATACGCAGTATTTT

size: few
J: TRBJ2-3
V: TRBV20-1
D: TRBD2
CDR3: CSARDYTDTQYF
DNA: TGCAGTGCTCGGGACTACACAGATACGCAGTATTTT

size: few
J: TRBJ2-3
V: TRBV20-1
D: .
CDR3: CSAVRGIPFTDTQYF
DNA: TGCAGTGCTGTCCGGGGGATCCCATTCACAGATACGCAGTATTTT

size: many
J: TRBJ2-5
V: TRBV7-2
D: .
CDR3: CASSLGDPRETQYF
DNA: TGTGCCAGCAGCTTGGGGGACCCCCGGGAGACCCAGTACTTC

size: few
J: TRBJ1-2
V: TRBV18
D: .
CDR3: CASSPPRQNYGYTF
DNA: TGTGCCAGCTCACCACCCAGACAGAACTATGGCTACACCTTC

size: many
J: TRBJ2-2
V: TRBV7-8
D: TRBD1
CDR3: CASSLYGDRGSGELFF
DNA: TGTGCCAGCAGCTTATATGGGGACAGGGGATCCGGGGAGCTGTTTTTT

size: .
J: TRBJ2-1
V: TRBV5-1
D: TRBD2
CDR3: CASSLATSGVSYNEQFF
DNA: TGCGCCAGCAGCTTGGCCACTAGCGGGGTTTCCTACAATGAGCAGTTCTTC

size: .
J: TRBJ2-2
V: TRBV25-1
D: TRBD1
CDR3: CASSEGKGAYTGELFF
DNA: TGTGCCAGCAGCGAAGGAAAGGGGGCTTACACCGGGGAGCTGTTTTTT

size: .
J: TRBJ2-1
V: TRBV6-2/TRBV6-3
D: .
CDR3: CASRMGRAGGNNEQFF
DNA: TGTGCCAGCAGAATGGGGAGGGCAGGGGGCAACAATGAGCAGTTCTTC

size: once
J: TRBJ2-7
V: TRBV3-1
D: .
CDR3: CASSEVLQKFYEQYF
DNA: TGTGCCAGCAGCGAAGTCCTCCAGAAATTTTACGAGCAGTACTTC